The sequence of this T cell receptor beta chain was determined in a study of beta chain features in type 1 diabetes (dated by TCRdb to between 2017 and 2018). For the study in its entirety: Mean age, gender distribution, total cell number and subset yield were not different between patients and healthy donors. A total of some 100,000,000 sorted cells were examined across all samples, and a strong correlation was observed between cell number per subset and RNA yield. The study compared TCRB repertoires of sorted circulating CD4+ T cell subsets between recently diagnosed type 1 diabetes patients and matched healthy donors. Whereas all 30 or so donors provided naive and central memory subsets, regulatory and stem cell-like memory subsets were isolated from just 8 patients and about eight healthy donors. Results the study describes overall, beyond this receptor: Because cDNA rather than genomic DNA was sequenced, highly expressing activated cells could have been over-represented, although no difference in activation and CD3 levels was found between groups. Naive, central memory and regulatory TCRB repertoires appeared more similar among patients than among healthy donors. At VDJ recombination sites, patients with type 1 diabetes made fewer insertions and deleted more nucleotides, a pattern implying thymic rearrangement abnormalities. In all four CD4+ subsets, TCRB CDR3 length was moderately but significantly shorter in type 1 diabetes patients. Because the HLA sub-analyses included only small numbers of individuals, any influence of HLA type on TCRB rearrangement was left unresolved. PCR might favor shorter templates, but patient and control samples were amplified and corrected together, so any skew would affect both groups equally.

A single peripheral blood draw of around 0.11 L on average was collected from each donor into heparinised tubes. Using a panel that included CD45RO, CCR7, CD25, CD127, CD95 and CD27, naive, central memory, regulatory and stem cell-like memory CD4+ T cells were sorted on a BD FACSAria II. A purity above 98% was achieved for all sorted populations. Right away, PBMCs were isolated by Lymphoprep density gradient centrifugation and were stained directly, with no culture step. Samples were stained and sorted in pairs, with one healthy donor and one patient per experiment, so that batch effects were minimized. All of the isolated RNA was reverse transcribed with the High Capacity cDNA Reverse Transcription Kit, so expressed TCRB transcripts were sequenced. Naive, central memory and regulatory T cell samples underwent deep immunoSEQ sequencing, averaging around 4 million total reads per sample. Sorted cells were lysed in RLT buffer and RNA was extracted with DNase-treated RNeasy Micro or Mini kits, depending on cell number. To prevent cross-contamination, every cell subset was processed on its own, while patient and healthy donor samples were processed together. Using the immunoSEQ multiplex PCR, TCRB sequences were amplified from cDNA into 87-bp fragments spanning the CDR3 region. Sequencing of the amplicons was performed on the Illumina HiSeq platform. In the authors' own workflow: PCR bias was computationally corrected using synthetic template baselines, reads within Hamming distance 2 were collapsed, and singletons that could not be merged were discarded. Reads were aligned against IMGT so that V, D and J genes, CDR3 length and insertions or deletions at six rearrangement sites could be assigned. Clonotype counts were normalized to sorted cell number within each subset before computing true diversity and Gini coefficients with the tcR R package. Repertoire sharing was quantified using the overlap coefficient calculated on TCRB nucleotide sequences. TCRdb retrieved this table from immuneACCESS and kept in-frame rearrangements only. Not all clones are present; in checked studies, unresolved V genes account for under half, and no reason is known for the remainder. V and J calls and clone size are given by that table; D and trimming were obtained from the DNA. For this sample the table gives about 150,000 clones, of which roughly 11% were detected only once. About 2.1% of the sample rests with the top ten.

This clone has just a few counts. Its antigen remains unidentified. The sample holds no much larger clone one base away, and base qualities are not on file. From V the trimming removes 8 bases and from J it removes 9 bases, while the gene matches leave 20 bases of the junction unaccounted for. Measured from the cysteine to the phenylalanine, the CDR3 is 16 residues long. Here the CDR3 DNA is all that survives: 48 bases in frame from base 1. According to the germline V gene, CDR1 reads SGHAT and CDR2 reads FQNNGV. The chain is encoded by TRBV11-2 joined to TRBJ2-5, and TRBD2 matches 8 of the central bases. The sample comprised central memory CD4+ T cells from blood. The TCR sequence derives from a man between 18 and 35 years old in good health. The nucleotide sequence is TGTGCCAGCGGTGCCCAAATCGGACTAGCAAGTGGGGCCCAGTACTTC. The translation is CASGAQIGLASGAQYF.